The 3 T cell receptor beta chains below all came from one sample that was sequenced in a study of T cell changes during pregnancy in multiple sclerosis. TCRdb keeps only in-frame clones here, not all; method: immunoSEQ multiplex PCR. The data hold about 67,000 clones, with approximately 90% observed a single time. Sequenced here: peripheral blood, sampled in the second trimester of pregnancy. Every receptor here comes from a female donor with multiple sclerosis, enrolled in a pregnancy study.

This clone came up once. The chain links TRBV30 to TRBJ2-7, with 11 bases aligning to TRBD2. Germline V gene data show CDR1 as GTSNPN and CDR2 as SVGIG (reference sequence). The length of the CDR3 is 14 residues. The junction had 10 bases not matched to a gene; V was cut back by 5 bases and J by 7 bases. DNA for the CDR3: TGTGCCTGGGAAGGGATAGCGGGAGGGAAAGAGCAGTACTTC. Encoded protein: CAWEGIAGGKEQYF.

The rearrangement links TRBV5-6 to TRBJ2-3, with TRBD2 matching 9 bases. V lost 3 bases and J lost 7; bases outside the gene matches: 9. This CDR3 region has 15 residues. CDR1 SGHDT and CDR2 YYEEEE come from the germline V gene. CDR3 amino acids: CASSSLASGMHTQYF. The CDR3 nucleotides are TGTGCCAGCAGCTCCCTGGCTAGCGGGATGCATACGCAGTATTTT.

The chain is built from TRBV5-1 and TRBJ2-1, with 10 bases matching TRBD2. V lost 3 bases to trimming and J lost 6 bases; unmatched junction nucleotides: 12. Germline lookup yields CDR1 SGHRS and CDR2 YFSETQ. This CDR3 is 17 amino acids long. The CDR3 bases are TGCGCCAGCAGCTCCTTAGCGGGAGGCGGGTCTGGCAATGAGCAGTTCTTC. Amino acid sequence: CASSSLAGGGSGNEQFF.